This T cell receptor (beta chain) stems from a study of vaccination effects on CD4 cells after COVID-19 (dated by TCRdb to the early 2020s). Study-level background: Each participant got two doses of an mRNA SARS-CoV-2 vaccine, either BNT162b2 or mRNA-1273. The Oncomine TCR Beta short-read assay on an Illumina iSeq 100 was used to sequence cultures from other donors in the study. SARS-CoV-2 spike-specific CD4+ TCR repertoires were compared before and after mRNA vaccination in COVID-19 convalescent patients and in infection-naive vaccine recipients. The full study included over 8 COVID-19 convalescent patients and a handful of SARS-CoV-2-naive healthy vaccine recipients. On the study overall, not on this receptor specifically: Clones induced by infection and clones induced by vaccination both contracted markedly at late timepoints after vaccination, which fits with T cell responses waning over time. Only a small number of convalescent patients were included, and no early post-infection timepoints were available, which limited the study. In healthy vaccine recipients, vaccine-induced clones were almost all SARS-CoV-2 mono-reactive, with only 1 of 255 being cross-reactive with common cold coronaviruses.

In the ViraFEST assay, PBMC were stimulated with viral peptide pools, and antigen-specific CD4+ T cell clonotypes were then identified by expansion using TCR sequencing. After less than 13 days of culture, CD4+ T cells were isolated with the EasySep CD4+ T cell isolation kit. None of the healthy vaccine recipients had a prior SARS-CoV-2 infection, which was confirmed by nucleocapsid antibody tests that came back negative both before and after vaccination. Each well held over 1.5 million PBMC cultured in IMDM containing roughly 5% human AB serum, 8.5 to 10 IU/ml IL-2 and gentamicin, along with 8 to 10 ug/ml peptides. Half of the culture medium was replaced with fresh IL-2-containing medium on days 3 and 7. Unless noted otherwise, every peptide stimulation condition was grown in triplicate wells. Using Ficoll-Paque Plus gradient centrifugation, PBMC were separated from whole blood and then either used fresh or cryopreserved at -140C. The spike proteins of SARS-CoV-2 and of the common cold coronaviruses HCoV-NL63, HCoV-OC43 and HCoV-229E were spanned by overlapping peptide pools. Genomic DNA was extracted from cultured CD4+ T cells with the QIAamp micro DNA kit.

At the junction V is shortened by 3 bases and J by 9 bases; bases outside the gene matches: 4. CDR1 and CDR2 were assigned from the germline V gene as SGHDN and FVKESK. The CDR3 numbers 15 residues from cysteine through phenylalanine. Only CDR3 DNA remains: 45 bases, in frame from the first base. Libraries were prepared through the immunoSEQ multiplex PCR assay. DNA from the CD4+ T cells that had been cultured and isolated underwent TCR beta CDR3 sequencing. In the original analysis: Non-productive TCR sequences were removed and reads were trimmed to the CDR3 region, keeping CDR3s of at least 7 amino acids. The MANAFEST web app was used to pick out antigen-specific clonotypes by comparing their expansion in peptide wells with that in reference cultures. Positive clones required FDR<0.05 expansion versus reference and all other wells, odds ratio above 5, and frequency above 0.1% in two replicate wells. A clonotype was defined as cross-reactive if the clonotype was significantly expanded both in SARS-CoV-2 spike wells and in at least one common cold coronavirus spike condition. CDR3 similarity was assessed by Levenshtein distance with the stringdist R package, and unrooted trees were built with ape in R 3.6.1. The clones in this table, taken by TCRdb from immuneACCESS, are in-frame only. Not every clone is retained; where verified, under half of the shortfall comes from an unresolved V gene, and the cause of the rest is unknown. That table gives V, J and clone size, and the DNA gave D and trimming. A total of just under 75,000 clones appear in this sample, around 74% of them only once. Of the sample, about 2.9% falls within the top ten clones.

Concerning this clone: There is no known antigen for this receptor. It has no much larger one-base neighbor in the sample; base qualities were not kept.

In this chain, TRBV14 is recombined with TRBJ1-6; 11 middle bases align to TRBD1. The TCR originated in a human donor who received a COVID-19 vaccine. Sequenced here: CD4+ T cells from PBMCs cultured with HCoV-NL63 spike peptides, sampled before COVID-19 vaccination. Sample cell subset or site, as interpreted from the label and publication: HCoV-NL63 spike overlapping peptide pool stimulation. The CDR3 region reads CASSQTGTGGSPLHF. The nucleotide sequence reads as follows: TGTGCCAGCAGCCAGACCGGGACAGGGGGTTCACCCCTCCACTTT.